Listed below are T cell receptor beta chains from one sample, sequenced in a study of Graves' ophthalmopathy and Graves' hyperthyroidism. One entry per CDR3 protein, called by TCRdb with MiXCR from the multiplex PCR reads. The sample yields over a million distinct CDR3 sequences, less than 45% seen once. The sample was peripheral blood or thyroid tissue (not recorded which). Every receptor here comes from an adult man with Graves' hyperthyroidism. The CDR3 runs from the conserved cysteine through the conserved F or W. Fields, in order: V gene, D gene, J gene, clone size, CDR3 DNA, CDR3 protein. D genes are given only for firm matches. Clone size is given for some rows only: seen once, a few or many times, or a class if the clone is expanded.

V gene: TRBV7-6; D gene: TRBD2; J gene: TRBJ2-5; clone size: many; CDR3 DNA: TGTGCCAGCAGCTATACGGGGGGAGAGGGAGAGACCCAGTACTTC; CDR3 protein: CASSYTGGEGETQYF
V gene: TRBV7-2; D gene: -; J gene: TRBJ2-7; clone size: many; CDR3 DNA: TGTGCCAGCAGCGCTACCAGGGGCGGGCAGTACTTC; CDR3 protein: CASSATRGGQYF
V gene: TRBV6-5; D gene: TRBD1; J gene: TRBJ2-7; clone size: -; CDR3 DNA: TGTGCCAGCAGACAATACAGGGGGCTCGCCTACGAGCAGTACTTC; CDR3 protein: CASRQYRGLAYEQYF
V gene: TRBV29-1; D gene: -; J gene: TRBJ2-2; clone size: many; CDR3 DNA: TGCAGCGTTGCAGGACAAACCGGGGAGCTGTTTTTT; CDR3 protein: CSVAGQTGELFF
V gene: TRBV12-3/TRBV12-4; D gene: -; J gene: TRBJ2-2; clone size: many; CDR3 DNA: TGTGCCAGCAGAAGACAGACGAACACCGGGGAGCTGTTTTTT; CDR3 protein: CASRRQTNTGELFF
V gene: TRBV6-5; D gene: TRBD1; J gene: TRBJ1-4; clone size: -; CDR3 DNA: TGTGCCAGTGGTGTCAGGAGTAGGGGGCATGAAAAACTGTTTTTT; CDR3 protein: CASGVRSRGHEKLFF
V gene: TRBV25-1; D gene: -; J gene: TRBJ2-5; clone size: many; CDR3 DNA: TGTGCCAGCAGTTGGACCGGGGAACTCCAAGAGACCCAGTACTTC; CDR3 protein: CASSWTGELQETQYF
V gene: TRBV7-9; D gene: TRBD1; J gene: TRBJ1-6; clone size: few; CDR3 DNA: TGTGCCAGCAGCCCCCGGACAGGATCGAATTCACCCCTCCACTTT; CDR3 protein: CASSPRTGSNSPLHF
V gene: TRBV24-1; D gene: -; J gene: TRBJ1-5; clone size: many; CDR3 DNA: TGTGCCACCAGTGATTCAAAAGGGGGGGGTAACCAGCCCCAGCATTTT; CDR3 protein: CATSDSKGGGNQPQHF
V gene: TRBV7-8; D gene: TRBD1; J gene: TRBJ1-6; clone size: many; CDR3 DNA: TGTGCCAGCAGCTATGACAGGGGGCTGGGTAGTAATTCACCCCTCCACTTT; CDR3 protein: CASSYDRGLGSNSPLHF
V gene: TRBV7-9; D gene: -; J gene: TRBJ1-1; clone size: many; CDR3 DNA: TGTGCCAGCACCACACAAGGGGAGAACACTGAAGCTTTCTTT; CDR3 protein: CASTTQGENTEAFF
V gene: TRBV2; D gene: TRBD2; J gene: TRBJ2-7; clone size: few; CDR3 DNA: TGTGCCAGCAGAGGTTTGGGACTAGCGACCGAGCAGTACTTC; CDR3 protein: CASRGLGLATEQYF
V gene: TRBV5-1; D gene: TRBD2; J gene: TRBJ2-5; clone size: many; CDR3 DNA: TGCGCCAGCAGCTTTGCGGGAGGCAGCCAAGAGACCCAGTACTTC; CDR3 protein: CASSFAGGSQETQYF
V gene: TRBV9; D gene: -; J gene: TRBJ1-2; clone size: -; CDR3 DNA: TGTGCCAGCAGCGTAGATAAGGGTGCTAACTATGGCTACACCTTC; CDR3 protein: CASSVDKGANYGYTF
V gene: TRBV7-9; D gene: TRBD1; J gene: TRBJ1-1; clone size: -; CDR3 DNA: TGTGCCAGCAGCTCAGGACAGGGGACCTTAGGCTTCTTT; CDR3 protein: CASSSGQGTLGFF
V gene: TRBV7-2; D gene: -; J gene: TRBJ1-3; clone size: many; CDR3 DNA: TGTGCCAGCAGCTTAGGGATGAACACCATATATTTT; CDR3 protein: CASSLGMNTIYF
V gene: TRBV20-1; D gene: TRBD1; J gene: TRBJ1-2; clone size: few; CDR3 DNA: TGCAGTGCTTTGGACAGGGGAAGCTACACCTTC; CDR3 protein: CSALDRGSYTF
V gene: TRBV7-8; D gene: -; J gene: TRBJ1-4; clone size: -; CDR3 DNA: TGTGCCAGCAGCTTACCAGGGAATAATGAAAAACTGTTTTTT; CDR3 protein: CASSLPGNNEKLFF
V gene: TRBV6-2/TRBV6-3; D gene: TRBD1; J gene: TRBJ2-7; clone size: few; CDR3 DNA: TGTGCCAGCAGCACCTGGACAGGGACCTACGAGCAGTACTTC; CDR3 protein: CASSTWTGTYEQYF
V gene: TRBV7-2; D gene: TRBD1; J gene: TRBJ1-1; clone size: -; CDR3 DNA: TGTGCCAGCAGCTGGGAGACAGGGTTTGAAGCTTTCTTT; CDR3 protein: CASSWETGFEAFF
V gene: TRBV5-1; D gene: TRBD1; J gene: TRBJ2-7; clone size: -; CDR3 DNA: TGCGCCAGCACCCGGACAGGGGGCGGGTACGAGCAGTACTTC; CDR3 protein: CASTRTGGGYEQYF
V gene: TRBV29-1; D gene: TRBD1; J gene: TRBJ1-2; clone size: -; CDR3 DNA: TGCAGCGTCAAACAGGGGTATGGCTACAACACCTTC; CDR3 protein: CSVKQGYGYNTF
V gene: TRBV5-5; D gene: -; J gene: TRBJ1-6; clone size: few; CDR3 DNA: TGTGCCAGCAGCTCCCGGACCCAAAGTTTAACCTATAATTCACCCCTCCACTTT; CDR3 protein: CASSSRTQSLTYNSPLHF
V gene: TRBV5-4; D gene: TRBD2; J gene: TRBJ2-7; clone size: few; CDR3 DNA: TGTGCCAGCAGCTCCCCCATGAGCGGGAGTAAGGGCGAGCAGTACTTC; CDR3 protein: CASSSPMSGSKGEQYF
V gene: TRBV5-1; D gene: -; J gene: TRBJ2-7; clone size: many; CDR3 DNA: TGCGCCAGCAGCGTCCCCGAGGGCGAGCAGTACTTC; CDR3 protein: CASSVPEGEQYF
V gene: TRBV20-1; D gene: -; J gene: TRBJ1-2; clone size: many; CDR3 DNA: TGCAGTGCCCATTTAAGAGTAGATGGCTACACCTTC; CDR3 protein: CSAHLRVDGYTF
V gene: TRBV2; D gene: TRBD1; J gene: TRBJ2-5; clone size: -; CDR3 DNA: TGTGCCAGCAGTGACGACAGGGGGGAGACCCAGTACTTC; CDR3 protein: CASSDDRGETQYF
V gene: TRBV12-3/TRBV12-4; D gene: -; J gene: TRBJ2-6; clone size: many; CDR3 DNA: TGTGCCAGCAGTTTAGACAGAAGCTCTGGGGCCAACGTCCTGACTTTC; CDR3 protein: CASSLDRSSGANVLTF
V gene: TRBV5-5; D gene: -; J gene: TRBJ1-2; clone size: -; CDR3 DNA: TGTGCCAGCAGCTTCGTCAGAACTAACTATGGCTACACCTTC; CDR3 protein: CASSFVRTNYGYTF
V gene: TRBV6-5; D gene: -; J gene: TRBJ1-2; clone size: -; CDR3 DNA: TGTGCCAGCAGTTACTCAAGGACGGACTATGGCTACACCTTC; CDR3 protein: CASSYSRTDYGYTF
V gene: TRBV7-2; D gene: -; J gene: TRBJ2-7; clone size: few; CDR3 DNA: TGTGCCAGCAGCCCTGGGACACGGATAGCCTACGAGCAGTACTTC; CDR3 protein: CASSPGTRIAYEQYF
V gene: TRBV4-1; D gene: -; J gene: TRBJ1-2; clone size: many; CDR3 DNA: TGCGCCAGCAGCCAAGAGCGGCTCGGAAACTATGGCTACACCTTC; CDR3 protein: CASSQERLGNYGYTF
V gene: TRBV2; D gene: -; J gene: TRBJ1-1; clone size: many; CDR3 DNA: TGTGCCAGCAGTGATTGGTCGAACACTGAAGCTTTCTTT; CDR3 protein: CASSDWSNTEAFF
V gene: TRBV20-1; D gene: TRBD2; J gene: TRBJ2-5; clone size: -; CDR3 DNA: TGCAGTGCCACGGCGGGGGGGCAAGAGACCCAGTACTTC; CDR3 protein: CSATAGGQETQYF
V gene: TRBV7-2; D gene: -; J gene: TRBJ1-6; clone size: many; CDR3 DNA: TGTGCCAGCAGCTTAGAGGACGGGGTTTGGGCTTCACCCCTCCACTTT; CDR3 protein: CASSLEDGVWASPLHF
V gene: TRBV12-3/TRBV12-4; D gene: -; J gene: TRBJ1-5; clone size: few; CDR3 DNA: TGTGCCAGCAGTTTACGTGGGTATCTTCAGCCCCAGCATTTT; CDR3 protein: CASSLRGYLQPQHF
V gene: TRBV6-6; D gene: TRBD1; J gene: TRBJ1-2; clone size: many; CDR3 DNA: TGTGCCAGCAGTATATCACAGGGGGCTCAGGGCTATGGCTACACCTTC; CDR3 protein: CASSISQGAQGYGYTF
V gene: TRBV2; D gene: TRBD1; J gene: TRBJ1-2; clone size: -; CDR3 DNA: TGTGCCAGCCAGGGACAGGGAAGCTACACCTTC; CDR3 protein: CASQGQGSYTF
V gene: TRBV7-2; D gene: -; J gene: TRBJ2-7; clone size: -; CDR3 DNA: TGTGCCAGCAGTCCAAGGGACCGAGGAGACTACCGGCAGTACTTC; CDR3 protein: CASSPRDRGDYRQYF